This TCR beta chain was captured in a study of shared clonotypes between healthy human individuals. The study's findings and limits: Generation probabilities were higher for clonotypes shared across all four sorted-subset donors than for unshared ones. Generally, naive subsets came out with larger estimated richness than memory subsets. The diversity represented, both genetic and in exposure history, was limited by few donors.

TCRdb keeps only in-frame clones here, not all; method: immunoSEQ multiplex PCR. The data contain 550,000 to 850,000 clones, roughly 72% of them singletons. The length of the CDR3 is 13 residues. Trimming took 7 bases from V and 1 from J, leaving 10 bases between them. Germline V gene sequence: CDR1 WNHNN, CDR2 SYGVQD (reference sequence). Of note for this clone: The antigen remains undetermined.

This clonotype was sampled from a woman aged 25-40 years in good health. The rearrangement uses TRBV10-1 and TRBJ1-1; no definite D call. Sequencing was done on a sample of memory CD4+ T cells sorted from blood. Specified subset: CD45RA-negative fraction. For the CDR3, the DNA is TGCGCCAGCAAAATGACACCGAACACTGAAGCTTTCTTT. This codes for CASKMTPNTEAFF.